This TCR beta chain was sequenced in a study of kidney transplant recipient with SARS-CoV-2 infection. This clonotype was observed many times. Each CDR3 protein gets one entry after TCRdb re-called the reads with MiXCR. The sample lists fewer than 250,000 distinct CDR3 sequences; under 30% were seen once. This specimen consisted of a blood sample, obtained at baseline and around day 120 from a kidney transplant recipient. The sequence was collected from a male patient aged 30 to 40 who had COVID-19 and was a kidney transplant recipient. Some T cells may have originated in the graft donor.

The CDR3 bases are TGTGCCAGCAGCGTAGCCCTCGGAGGGGGAGGAAACACCATATATTTT. Its protein is CASSVALGGGGNTIYF. The V and J genes are TRBV9 and TRBJ1-3; tentative D call: TRBD1 (6 bases). With 0 bases removed from V and 4 bases from J, the gap between germline ends came to 14 bases. Germline CDR1 reads SGDLS; CDR2 reads YYNGEE. The CDR3 runs to 16 residues.